The present T cell receptor (beta chain) was sequenced within a study of OX40 agonist ivuxolimab in advanced cancers. The germline CDR1 and CDR2 sequences are MNHEY and SVGAGI. The CDR3 runs 13 residues. V lost 4 bases to trimming and J lost 3 bases, with 7 bases between them. The table came from immunoSEQ multiplex PCR; TCRdb's copy has only in-frame clones and leaves some out. The table has about 18,000 clones, 80% to 90% seen once. The origin of this receptor is an adult with an advanced solid tumor such as melanoma, head and neck, liver or kidney cancer. Sequences were derived from CD4+ or CD8+ T cells sorted from blood, sampled in a trial of the OX40 agonist ivuxolimab. The rearrangement links TRBV6-5 to TRBJ1-5; D gene unclear. The CDR3 bases are TGTGCCAGCAGTTTCGGACTCAATCAGCCCCAGCATTTT. Protein: CASSFGLNQPQHF.